One T cell receptor beta chain is described in this entry. Its antigen is not identified. TCRdb's table, derived via immunoSEQ multiplex PCR, lists solely in-frame clones and lacks some. The table lists more than 10,000 clones, around 89% of them singletons, with 3.5% to 4% in the top ten. The data were obtained in a study of lymphopenia after photon versus proton radiotherapy. Trimming removed 0 bases at V and 1 base at J, with 8 bases between. Germline values: CDR1 SGDLS, CDR2 YYNGEE. The CDR3 is made up of 15 amino acids. Study-wide points: Proton therapy kept repertoires fairly stable, unlike photons, which gained effector/memory cells. Only patients who died were analyzed for survival; proton advantage is unproven. Post-nadir TCR diversity decline inversely tracked overall survival among those who died.

This sequence was found in a man aged 60 to 69 with pancreatic cancer. Source: peripheral blood, taken from a patient treated with photon-based radiotherapy. The J gene is TRBJ1-3, the V gene TRBV9; D is unclear. CDR3 in amino acids: CASSVGIGSGNTIYF. Here the CDR3 DNA reads TGTGCCAGCAGCGTAGGGATAGGATCTGGAAACACCATATATTTT.